This T cell receptor beta chain was recorded in a study of spatial heterogeneity in lung cancer. General study findings and limits: Higher tumor mutation counts went along with higher counts of expanded intratumoral alpha and beta TCRs.

Each CDR3 protein gets one entry after TCRdb re-called the 5' RACE reads with MiXCR. The profile shows about 8,100 distinct CDR3 sequences, 4.5% to 6% of them singletons. The sample's time point: sample taken at primary tumor resection. This clonotype showed up many times. Its antigen is as yet unknown. The CDR3 length is 13 residues. Trimming cost V 8 bases and J 6 bases, with 17 bases left between them. Germline values: CDR1 MNHEY, CDR2 SMNVEV (reference sequence). The source material was lung tumor tissue, sampled at surgery. The rearrangement joins TRBV27 to TRBJ2-7; possibly TRBD1 or TRBD2 for D (5 bases each). The sequence came from a male donor with early-stage non-small cell lung cancer. This CDR3 reads CASGLSGAAEQYF. The CDR3 DNA reads TGTGCCAGCGGACTCTCCGGGGCGGCCGAGCAGTACTTC.